The rows below give T cell receptor beta chains drawn from one sample of a study of graft-versus-host responses after intestinal transplantation. TCRdb's table, derived via immunoSEQ multiplex PCR, lists solely in-frame clones and lacks some. The table records 60,000 or so clones, roughly 89% of them present only once. The sample was PBMCs, taken roughly 120 days after intestinal transplantation. These receptors were collected from a human patient who received an intestinal transplant, so some T cells may come from the graft donor. The conserved cysteine and the conserved F or W are not part of the CDR3 here.

v_call: TRBV11-2; cdr3_aa: ASSPMTAFYSNQPQH
v_call: TRBV6-1; cdr3_aa: ASSQTRAEQY
v_call: TRBV5-4; cdr3_aa: ASSLVGTSGRGTQY
v_call: TRBV23-1; cdr3_aa: ASSQSPFGTANSPLH
v_call: TRBV6-1; cdr3_aa: ASSDGYEQY
v_call: TRBV30; cdr3_aa: AWSVLGGAADTQY
v_call: TRBV29-1; cdr3_aa: SVTTGGGTEAF
v_call: TRBV9; cdr3_aa: ASSVFASNQETQY
v_call: TRBV11-2; cdr3_aa: ASSLWDRASWGYYEQY
v_call: TRBV6-5; cdr3_aa: ASSYSFGEGETQY
v_call: TRBV29-1; cdr3_aa: SVLNTGELF
v_call: TRBV25-1; cdr3_aa: ASTQGTDTQY
v_call: TRBV28; cdr3_aa: ASTVPMGEKLF
v_call: TRBV11-2; cdr3_aa: ASSNYEQY
v_call: TRBV28; cdr3_aa: ATNRERSNQPQH
v_call: TRBV9; cdr3_aa: ASSARLAAYNEQF
v_call: TRBV5-1; cdr3_aa: ASSPTGTGFTEQY
v_call: TRBV7-6; cdr3_aa: ASSPLAGVDTGELF
v_call: TRBV2; cdr3_aa: ASSERAGEKLF
v_call: TRBV4-2; cdr3_aa: ASSQDGSGGFYEQY
v_call: TRBV7-8; cdr3_aa: ASSRTISGTSHEQF